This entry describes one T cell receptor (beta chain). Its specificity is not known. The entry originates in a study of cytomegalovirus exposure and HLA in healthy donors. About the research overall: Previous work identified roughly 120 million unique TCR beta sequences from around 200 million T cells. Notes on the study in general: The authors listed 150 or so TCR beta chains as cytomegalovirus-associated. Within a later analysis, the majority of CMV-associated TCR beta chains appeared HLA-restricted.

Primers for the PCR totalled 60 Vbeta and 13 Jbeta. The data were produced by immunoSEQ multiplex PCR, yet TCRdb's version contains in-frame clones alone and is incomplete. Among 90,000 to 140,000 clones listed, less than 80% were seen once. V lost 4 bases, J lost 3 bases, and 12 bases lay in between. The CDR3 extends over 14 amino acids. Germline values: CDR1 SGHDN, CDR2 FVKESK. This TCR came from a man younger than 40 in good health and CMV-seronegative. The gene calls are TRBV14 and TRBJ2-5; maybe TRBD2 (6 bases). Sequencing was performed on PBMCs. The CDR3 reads CASSPLGGKETQYF. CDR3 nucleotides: TGTGCCAGCAGCCCCCTGGGGGGTAAAGAGACCCAGTACTTC.